This T cell receptor (beta chain) was identified in a study of regulatory T cells in long-lasting Graves disease (dated by TCRdb to the early 2020s). Concerning the study at large: To count as having persistent Graves' disease, a patient had to have received antithyroid drug treatment for over 5 years with TSH receptor autoantibodies remaining persistently positive. Peripheral blood TCR sequencing and RNA sequencing compared persistent Graves' disease patients with newly diagnosed Graves' disease patients. Persistent Graves' disease patients in the clinical cohort had taken antithyroid drugs for 9 to 11 years on average. The study took place in China and was registered as a clinical trial. TCR sequencing covered about 13 persistent and 20 newly diagnosed Graves' disease patients, about 35 samples in total.

The paper as a whole reports these results and caveats: Only the TCR beta chain was sequenced and analyzed. TRBV28, TRBJ1-2 and TRBJ2-5 were preferentially used in persistent disease, while TRBV20-1 and TRBJ2-1 were favored in newly diagnosed disease. Compared with newly diagnosed patients, persistent Graves' disease patients had lower TCR Shannon entropy and fewer highly expanded clones, which suggests clonal expansion. Persistent patients shared more public clonotypes among themselves (around 3,000) than newly diagnosed patients did (over 950). The authors noted that the small sample size was a limitation that may lower accuracy. Because the primary lesion, thyroid tissue, could not be accessed, the study looked at peripheral blood alone.

The meaning of the sample's time point label: persistent/refractory GD, antithyroid drugs over 5 years with positive TRAb. RNA was extracted from PBMCs in TRIzol for both TCR sequencing and RNA sequencing. The diagnosis of Graves' disease was made according to American Thyroid Association guidelines. Patients were recruited from an endocrinology department in Xi'an, China. From each patient, roughly 9 milliliters of peripheral blood was collected into an EDTA anticoagulant tube. Ficoll Paque Plus density gradient separation was used to isolate PBMCs, and no further T cell sorting was performed. An Agilent 2100 Bioanalyzer and agarose gel were used to assess RNA quality, and a NanoDrop 2000 was used to measure RNA concentration. Trimming removed 6 bases from V and 3 bases from J; the gene matches leave 7 bases unexplained. The CDR3, from cysteine to phenylalanine, totals 14 residues. Just CDR3 DNA is preserved here, 42 bases in frame from base 1. In the germline V gene, CDR1 corresponds to SQVTM and CDR2 to ANQGSEA.

In regard to this clonotype: The clone's antigen remains unknown. Base qualities were left out, and no much larger clone turns up one base away.

Library generation was performed with multiplex PCR. Sequencing used an Illumina HiSeq 4000. To build TCR beta libraries, CDR3 regions were amplified by Arm-PCR using iRepertoire HTBI primers. Before sequencing, the PCR products went through gel purification. For the original study's pipeline: A total of some 65 TRBV and about 13 TRBJ segments were identified across samples and were used for gene usage analysis of CDR3 amino acid clonotypes. COPE and FqMerger were used to merge the filtered high-quality paired reads into contigs. BLAST was used to align contigs to IMGT TRBV, TRBD and TRBJ reference genes, with CDR3 defined following IMGT. Any clonotype with a frequency above 0.1% was counted as a highly expanded clone. Shannon entropy was used to measure repertoire diversity, and the Gini coefficient was used to measure V-J evenness. A clonotype found in more than one individual was treated as public. TCRdb ran its own pipeline on the public reads, namely fastp trimming at Q25 and MiXCR clone calling, and kept in-frame beta chains. Entries are consolidated by CDR3 protein sequence, retaining the most common genes and DNA. TCRdb assigned the V and J calls; the authors' analysis was not used. The sample records about 310,000 distinct CDR3 sequences, more than 20% of which are singletons. Approximately 53% of the sample goes to the ten largest clones.

The chain joins TRBV29-1 to TRBJ2-2; TRBD2 aligns with 7 central bases. The TCR comes from a female donor with Graves disease. The sequencing used peripheral blood mononuclear cells (PBMCs), collected when the disease was refractory, from a patient treated with antithyroid drugs. In nucleotides, the sequence is TGCAGCGTGCGCCGGGGGGACCACACCGGGGAGCTGTTTTTT. Translated, it reads CSVRRGDHTGELFF.